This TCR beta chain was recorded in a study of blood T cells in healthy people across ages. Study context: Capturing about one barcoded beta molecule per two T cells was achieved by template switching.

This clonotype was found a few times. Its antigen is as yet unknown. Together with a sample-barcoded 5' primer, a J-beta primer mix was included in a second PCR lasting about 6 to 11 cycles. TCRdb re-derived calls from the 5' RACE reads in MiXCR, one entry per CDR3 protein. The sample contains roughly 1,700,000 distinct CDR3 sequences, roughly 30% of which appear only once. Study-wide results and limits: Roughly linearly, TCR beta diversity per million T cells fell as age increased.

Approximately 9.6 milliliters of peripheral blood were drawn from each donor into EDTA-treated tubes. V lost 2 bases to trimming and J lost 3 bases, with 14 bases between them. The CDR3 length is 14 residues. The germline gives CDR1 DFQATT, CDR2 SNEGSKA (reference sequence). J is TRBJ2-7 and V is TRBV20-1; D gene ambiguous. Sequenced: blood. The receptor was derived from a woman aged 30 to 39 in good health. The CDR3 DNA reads TGCAGTGCTAGATACCGTTGGTCTCTCTACGAGCAGTACTTC. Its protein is CSARYRWSLYEQYF.